The T cell receptor (beta chain) described here comes from a study of blood T cell repertoires in COVID-19. The table came from immunoSEQ multiplex PCR; TCRdb's copy has only in-frame clones and leaves some out. The profile shows under 110,000 clones, over 80% of them singletons. CDR3 length: 18 residues. Trimming at V came to 0 bases and at J to 1 base, leaving 5 bases not matched to a gene. The germline CDR1 and CDR2 sequences are SGHRS and YFSETQ. Sequenced material: peripheral blood. This chain connects TRBV5-1 to TRBJ2-6; 9 bases map to TRBD1. This TCR was recovered from a man aged 50 to 59 with acute or convalescent COVID-19. CDR3 region: CASSLDGTGFSGANVLTF. CDR3 sequence (DNA): TGCGCCAGCAGCTTGGACGGGACAGGGTTTTCTGGGGCCAACGTCCTGACTTTC.